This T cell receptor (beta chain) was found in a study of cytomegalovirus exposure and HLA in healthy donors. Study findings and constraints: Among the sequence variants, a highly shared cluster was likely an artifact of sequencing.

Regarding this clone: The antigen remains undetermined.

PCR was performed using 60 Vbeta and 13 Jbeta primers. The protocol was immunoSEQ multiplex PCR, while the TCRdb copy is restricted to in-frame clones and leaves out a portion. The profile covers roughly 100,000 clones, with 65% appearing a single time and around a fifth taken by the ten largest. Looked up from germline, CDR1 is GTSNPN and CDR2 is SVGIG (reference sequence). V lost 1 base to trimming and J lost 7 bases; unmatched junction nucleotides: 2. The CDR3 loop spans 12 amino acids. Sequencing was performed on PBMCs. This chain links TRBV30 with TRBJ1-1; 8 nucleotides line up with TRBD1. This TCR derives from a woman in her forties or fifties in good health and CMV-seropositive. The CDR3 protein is CAWSADRDEAFF. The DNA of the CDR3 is TGTGCCTGGAGTGCGGACAGGGATGAAGCTTTCTTT.